The 31 T cell receptor beta chains in this list originate from one sample, sequenced in a study of T cell clusters in autoimmune cytopenias. TRB was amplified by touch-down multiplex PCR, primer pools A and B combined. From its re-call of the multiplex PCR reads, TCRdb lists each CDR3 protein once, without DNA. Recorded here are approximately 1,500 distinct CDR3 sequences; the top ten clones represent approximately 32%. Approximately 36,000 genome equivalents of blood DNA were amplified for TRB. Material for sequencing was peripheral blood. Source of these receptors: a human donor with an autoimmune cytopenia or autoimmune hepatitis (not recorded which).

This clonotype is deemed medium-sized by its frequency. J is TRBJ2-3 and V is TRBV6-5; TCRdb names TRBD2, which stays unverified in the absence of DNA. The length of the CDR3 is 15 residues. Germline CDR1 is MNHEY and CDR2 is SVGAGI. The CDR3 region is CASRLLAGSTDTQYF.

This chain joins TRBV12-3 or TRBV12-4 and TRBJ1-2; TCRdb reports TRBD1, a call that lacks DNA to check it against. The CDR3 loop spans 13 amino acids. CDR3: CASSQGPPSGYTF.

In terms of frequency, this clonotype is large. The V call is TRBV27, the J call TRBJ2-7; there is no DNA to check the TCRdb D call of TRBD1. Germline-derived CDR1 and CDR2 are MNHEY and SMNVEV (reference sequence). CDR3 length equals 15 residues. The CDR3: CASSPSGTGVYEQYF.

By frequency, this clonotype registers large. V is TRBV6-5 and J is TRBJ2-7; the TRBD1 assignment by TCRdb is unverifiable without DNA. Germline V gives CDR1 MNHEY, CDR2 SVGAGI. The CDR3 length is 14 residues. The CDR3 protein is CASSWTGAAYEQYF.

The chain carries TRBV7-2 and TRBJ2-1. Germline V lookup: CDR1 SGHTA, CDR2 FQGNSA. CDR3 size: 14 residues. The CDR3 reads CASSLGGASNEQFF. Based on the CDR3 plus reference TRBV7-2 and TRBJ2-1, the full variable domain is GAGVSQSPSNKVTEKGKDVELRCDPISGHTALYWYRQSLGQGLEFLIYFQGNSAPDKSGLPSDRFSAERTGGSVSTLTIQRTQQEDSAVYLCASSLGGASNEQFFGPGTRLTVL.

This clonotype is labeled medium-sized based on frequency. This chain links TRBV20-1 with TRBJ1-1; TCRdb reports TRBD1, a call that lacks DNA to check it against. Germline assignment: CDR1 DFQATT and CDR2 SNEGSKA (reference sequence). This CDR3 spans 14 amino acids. The CDR3 spells CSARDRGQGTEAFF.

CDR3 in amino acids: CASRVPGTEAFF. The chain links TRBV27 to TRBJ1-1; the D call of TRBD1 rests on TCRdb alone, since no DNA is present to check it. Looked up from germline, CDR1 is MNHEY and CDR2 is SMNVEV (reference sequence). This CDR3 is built from 12 residues.

This clonotype registers medium-sized by frequency. The genes are TRBV19 and TRBJ1-3. Germline CDR1 LNHDA, CDR2 SQIVND (reference sequence). CDR3 length: 14 amino acids. The CDR3 loop reads CASSRPAGGNTIYF.

V gene TRBV7-4 combines with J gene TRBJ1-3. Germline V CDR1 and CDR2: SGHVT, SQSDAQ. This CDR3 is built from 14 residues. The CDR3 sequence is CASSQRGGGNTIYF.

By frequency, this clonotype is large (0.1 to 1%). The CDR3 loop is CSAQGRDRGYNEQFF. The chain is built from TRBV29-1 and TRBJ2-1; the D gene TCRdb calls, TRBD1, cannot be checked with no DNA. There are 15 residues in the CDR3. Germline loops: CDR1 SQVTM, CDR2 ANQGSEA.

Judged by frequency, this clonotype is medium-sized. V is TRBV27 and J is TRBJ2-7; the D call from TCRdb, TRBD2, cannot be confirmed without DNA. The CDR3 totals 16 residues. Germline lookup yields CDR1 MNHEY and CDR2 SMNVEV (reference sequence). The CDR3 protein is CASSGTSGRSPSEQYF.

The V call is TRBV7-6, the J call TRBJ2-3; TCRdb names TRBD2, which stays unverified in the absence of DNA. The CDR3 spans 16 residues. The germline gives CDR1 SGHVS, CDR2 FNYEAQ. The CDR3 region is CASSLVAGGPPDTQYF.

The chain carries TRBV10-3 and TRBJ1-1. Germline loops: CDR1 ENHRY, CDR2 SYGVKD. The CDR3 consists of 13 residues. The CDR3 sequence: CAISGESNTEAFF.

This clonotype is classed as medium-sized by frequency. CDR3 amino acids: CASSFNTGAGGELFF. The J gene is TRBJ2-2, the V gene TRBV12-3 or TRBV12-4; TCRdb proposes TRBD2, but this gene call is untestable without DNA. The CDR3 runs to 15 residues.

This clonotype is classed as medium-sized by frequency. The V gene is TRBV24-1, the J gene TRBJ1-1. The CDR3 runs to 12 residues. Germline V lookup: CDR1 KGHDR, CDR2 SFDVKD. CDR3 sequence: CATSDAQEEAFF.

Judged by frequency, this clonotype is medium-sized (0.01 to 0.1%). V gene TRBV27 combines with J gene TRBJ2-5; TCRdb picks TRBD2, but there is no DNA to check that call. This CDR3 region has 13 residues. CDR1 is MNHEY and CDR2 is SMNVEV in the germline V gene (reference sequence). CDR3 residues: CASRRLLKETQYF.

According to its frequency, this clonotype is medium-sized. The chain has TRBV10-1 and TRBJ2-3; absent DNA, TCRdb's TRBD2 call cannot be checked. Looked up from germline, CDR1 is WNHNN and CDR2 is SYGVQD (reference sequence). This CDR3 region has 14 residues. CDR3 in amino acids: CASSDAGGEDTQYF.

Considering frequency, this clonotype is medium-sized (0.01 to 0.1%). The chain couples TRBV19 to TRBJ1-2; without DNA, the TCRdb call of TRBD1 cannot be checked. The CDR3 loop spans 15 amino acids. Germline V lookup: CDR1 LNHDA, CDR2 SQIVND (reference sequence). CDR3 in amino acids: CASTSGTGVSYGYTF.

In terms of frequency, this clonotype is medium-sized. The chain combines TRBV6-5 with TRBJ1-3; TCRdb's assignment of TRBD1 cannot be checked, as there is no DNA. CDR3 length: 16 amino acids. Per germline, CDR1 MNHEY and CDR2 SVGAGI. This chain's CDR3 is CASSRTPQVSGNTIYF.

The genes are TRBV29-1 and TRBJ2-7; the D call of TRBD1 rests on TCRdb alone, since no DNA is present to check it. CDR1 is SQVTM and CDR2 is ANQGSEA in the germline V gene. This CDR3 is 14 amino acids long. The CDR3 loop reads CSVLGQGVTYEQYF.

Measured by frequency, this clonotype is medium-sized. The V call is TRBV19, the J call TRBJ1-2; TCRdb's assignment of TRBD1 cannot be checked, as there is no DNA. Germline CDR1 LNHDA, CDR2 SQIVND (reference sequence). The CDR3 is 17 residues long. CDR3 protein: CASSIAWDSAYNYGYTF.

This clonotype is identified as medium-sized from frequency. This rearrangement joins TRBV6-1 to TRBJ2-7; TCRdb picks TRBD2, but there is no DNA to check that call. Per the germline V gene, CDR1 is MNHNS and CDR2 is SASEGT. The CDR3 is 17 residues long. This chain's CDR3 is CASSDPQTSGRKYEQYF.

The chain joins TRBV7-2 to TRBJ2-2; lacking DNA, the TRBD1 call made by TCRdb goes unchecked. This CDR3 has 15 residues. From germline, CDR1 is SGHTA and CDR2 FQGNSA. CDR3: CASSLYRRNTGELFF.

In terms of frequency, this clonotype is medium-sized (0.01 to 0.1%). The genes are TRBV15 and TRBJ2-1; TCRdb designates TRBD2, a call that cannot be tested without DNA. The CDR3 totals 15 residues. Germline V gene sequence: CDR1 LNHNV, CDR2 YYDKDF (reference sequence). The CDR3 region is CATSRDLGTSNEQFF. The full variable domain, in which reference TRBV15 and TRBJ2-1 provide the parts outside the CDR3, is DAMVIQNPRYQVTQFGKPVTLSCSQTLNHNVMYWYQQKSSQAPKLLFHYYDKDFNNEADTPDNFQSRRPNTSFCFLDIRSPGLGDTAMYLCATSRDLGTSNEQFFGPGTRLTVL.

The chain is built from TRBV19 and TRBJ1-2; TCRdb gives TRBD1 as the D gene, but with no DNA this cannot be confirmed. CDR1 LNHDA and CDR2 SQIVND come from the germline V gene (reference sequence). The CDR3 has 15 residues. The CDR3 region is CASSAFWERDYGYTF.

This clonotype is medium-sized (0.01 to 0.1%) by frequency. V usage is TRBV6-5 and J usage is TRBJ2-7. The CDR3 is made up of 14 amino acids. CDR1 is MNHEY and CDR2 is SVGAGI in the germline V gene. The CDR3 reads CASRIQRNSYEQYF.

According to its frequency, this clonotype is medium-sized. The V gene is TRBV6-6, the J gene TRBJ1-2. The CDR3 consists of 16 residues. In germline, CDR1 is MNHNY, CDR2 SVGAGI (reference sequence). The CDR3 here is CASSYSPTRGIYGYTF.

This clonotype shows up as medium-sized (0.01 to 0.1%) by frequency. The chain employs TRBV30 and TRBJ1-4. Germline V gene sequence: CDR1 GTSNPN, CDR2 SVGIG (reference sequence). The CDR3 is 13 amino acids. The CDR3 protein is CAWRQSPLGKLFF.

This clonotype is identified as medium-sized from frequency. The V gene is TRBV12-3 or TRBV12-4, the J gene TRBJ2-7; TCRdb indicates TRBD1, and absent DNA this call remains unverified. The CDR3 is 13 amino acids. Here the CDR3 reads CASSPGMGYEQYF.

This clonotype is called medium-sized (0.01 to 0.1%) based on its frequency. V is TRBV20-1 and J is TRBJ2-7; TCRdb's D call, TRBD2, is unchecked because there is no DNA. The CDR3 totals 16 residues. Germline CDR1 reads DFQATT; CDR2 reads SNEGSKA (reference sequence). The CDR3 loop reads CSARWAGLAGSHEQYF.

This clonotype shows up as medium-sized by frequency. The chain carries TRBV10-1 and TRBJ1-2. The CDR3 length is 13 residues. In germline, CDR1 is WNHNN, CDR2 SYGVQD (reference sequence). Here the CDR3 reads CASSESLSYGYTF.